This TCR beta chain was documented in a study of T-cell reconstitution after alpha-beta-depleted transplantation in children. This clonotype showed up just a few times. TCRbeta library preparation incorporated unique molecular identifiers. In TCRdb, the PCR reads were re-called with MiXCR into one record per CDR3 protein. Here the sample spans more than 450,000 distinct CDR3 sequences, around 20% being singletons. This CDR3 contains 13 residues. Per germline, CDR1 DFQATT and CDR2 SNEGSKA (reference sequence). The ends were cut back, 1 base at V and 6 bases at J, with 9 bases in the middle. Sequences were derived from PBMCs from the stem cell graft donor, sampled from the stem cell graft. This receptor was identified in a human donor who donated a stem cell graft to a child with acute lymphoblastic leukemia. The J gene is TRBJ1-4, the V gene TRBV20-1, with no clear D. The CDR3 spells CSARGSNYEKLFF. The CDR3 region has the DNA TGCAGTGCTAGAGGCAGTAACTATGAAAAACTGTTTTTT.